The entry below gives a single T cell receptor beta chain sequence along with its context. This sample is drawn from a study of blood T cell repertoires in COVID-19. CDR1 and CDR2 (germline): SGHAT, FQNNGV. With 2 bases removed from V and 5 bases from J, the gap between germline ends came to 9 bases. The CDR3 extends over 13 amino acids. TCRdb's table, derived via immunoSEQ multiplex PCR, lists solely in-frame clones and lacks some. Of more than 200,000 clones in the sample, roughly nine tenths were seen once. The receptor was isolated from a man in his forties or fifties with acute or convalescent COVID-19. The sample comprised peripheral blood. This chain links TRBV11-2 with TRBJ2-5; D gene ambiguous. As DNA, the CDR3 is TGTGCCAGCAGCTTAACGGTCTCTGAGACCCAGTACTTC. Translated: CASSLTVSETQYF.